These 2 T cell receptor beta chains were sequenced from one sample in a study of prognosis after radiotherapy for stage I lung cancer. Amplification of TCR beta CDR3 from genomic DNA used two-round multiplex PCR. First-round PCR amplification was performed with primers specific to each TRBV and TRBJ gene. MiXCR was run by TCRdb on the multiplex PCR reads, yielding one entry per CDR3 protein. The data show about 19,000 distinct CDR3 sequences, with approximately 50% seen just once and around a third held by the top ten. Material: PBMCs, obtained before or after stereotactic body radiation therapy (not recorded which). These receptor sequences come from a donor older than 45 with non-small cell lung cancer.

In its sample, this clonotype was seen many times. This chain joins TRBV19 and TRBJ2-1; D is unresolved. This CDR3 has 11 amino acids. Trimming took 7 bases from V and 9 from J, leaving 10 bases between them. Germline V gives CDR1 LNHDA, CDR2 SQIVND (reference sequence). CDR3 in DNA: TGTGCCAGTACCCTCCGGACTGAGCAGTTCTTC. Amino acid sequence: CASTLRTEQFF.

The chain combines TRBV12-3 or TRBV12-4 with TRBJ1-6; TRBD1 matches at 10 bases. The CDR3 consists of 16 residues. V lost 6 bases and J lost 4; bases outside the gene matches: 6. CDR3 nucleotides: TGTGCCAGCAGGGCCGGGACAGGGGAATATAATTCACCCCTCCACTTT. Its protein product is CASRAGTGEYNSPLHF.